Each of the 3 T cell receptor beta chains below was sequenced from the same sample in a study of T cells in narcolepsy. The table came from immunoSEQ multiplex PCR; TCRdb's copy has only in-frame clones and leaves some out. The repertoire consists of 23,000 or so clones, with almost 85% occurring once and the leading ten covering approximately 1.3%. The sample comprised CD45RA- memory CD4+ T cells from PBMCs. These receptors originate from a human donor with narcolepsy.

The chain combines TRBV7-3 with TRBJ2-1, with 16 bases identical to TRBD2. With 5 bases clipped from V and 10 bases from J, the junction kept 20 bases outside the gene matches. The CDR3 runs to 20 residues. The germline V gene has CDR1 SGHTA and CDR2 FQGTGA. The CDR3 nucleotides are TGTGCCAGCAGCCCCTTAGGCCGGGGACTAGCGGGAGGGCCCGAGGGGGAGCAGTTCTTC. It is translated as CASSPLGRGLAGGPEGEQFF.

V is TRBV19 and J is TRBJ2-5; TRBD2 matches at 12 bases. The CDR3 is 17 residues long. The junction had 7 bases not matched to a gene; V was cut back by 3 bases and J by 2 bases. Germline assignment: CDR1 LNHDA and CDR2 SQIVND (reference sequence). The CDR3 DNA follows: TGTGCCAGTAGTATTTACGGGCTAGCGGGAGGGCAAGAGACCCAGTACTTC. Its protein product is CASSIYGLAGGQETQYF. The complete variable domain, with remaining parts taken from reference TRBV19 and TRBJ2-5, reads DGGITQSPKYLFRKEGQNVTLSCEQNLNHDAMYWYRQDPGQGLRLIYYSQIVNDFQKGDIAEGYSVSREKKESFPLTVTSAQKNPTAFYLCASSIYGLAGGQETQYFGPGTRLLVL.

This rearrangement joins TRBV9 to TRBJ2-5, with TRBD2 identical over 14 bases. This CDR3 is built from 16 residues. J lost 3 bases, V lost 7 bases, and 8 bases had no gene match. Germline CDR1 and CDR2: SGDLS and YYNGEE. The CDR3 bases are TGTGCCAGCGGCCCGGGACTAGCGGGAGTAAAAGAGACCCAGTACTTC. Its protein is CASGPGLAGVKETQYF.